This note documents a single T cell receptor beta chain sequence. In germline, CDR1 is SGHVS, CDR2 FNYEAQ. The CDR3 has 17 residues. The V segment lost 0 bases and the J segment 11 bases; nucleotides outside the gene matches: 17. The data belong to a study of blood T cell repertoires in COVID-19. In the source study's methods: Counts of nucleated cells, estimated from reference gene primer amplification, were obtained. Sequencing used immunoSEQ multiplex PCR; TCRdb keeps in-frame clones, though not all of them. V and J calls and clone size follow that table, whereas D and trimming were derived from the DNA. The sample has some 250,000 clones, 82% seen once.

This receptor was taken from a young woman with acute or convalescent COVID-19. V and J are TRBV7-6 and TRBJ1-1; 8 bases fit TRBD1. The sequencing input was peripheral blood. The DNA of the CDR3 is TGTGCCAGCAGCTTAGCGGTAGGGCGACCGACAGGGGCTCTCGCTTTCTTT. It is translated as CASSLAVGRPTGALAFF.